These T cell receptor beta chains were read from a single sample in a study of shared clonotypes between healthy human individuals. The protocol was immunoSEQ multiplex PCR, while the TCRdb copy is restricted to in-frame clones and leaves out a portion. This sample has about 2.3 million clones, with 80% to 95% found just once. The sequencing input was naive CD4+ T cells from PBMCs. The receptors were gathered from a man aged 18 to 35 in good health. Some clones in this sample may be carry-over from other donors' samples. Each CDR3 is given with its conserved first and last residue. D genes are given only for firm matches. The size field is filled for only some rows; it gives once, few, many or a size class.

J: TRBJ2-7; D: TRBD1; V: TRBV30; size: .; CDR3: CAWGQGRGEQYF; DNA: TGTGCCTGGGGACAGGGTAGGGGCGAGCAGTACTTC
J: TRBJ2-1; D: TRBD2; V: TRBV4-1; size: .; CDR3: CASSPIAGGPRIEQFF; DNA: TGCGCCAGCAGCCCGATAGCGGGAGGGCCCCGAATTGAGCAGTTCTTC
J: TRBJ1-3; D: .; V: TRBV5-4; size: .; CDR3: CAGSSQGYSGNTIYF; DNA: TGTGCCGGCAGCTCCCAGGGTTACTCTGGAAACACCATATATTTT
J: TRBJ1-6; D: .; V: TRBV2; size: .; CDR3: CASSDGTPSYSPLHF; DNA: TGTGCCAGCAGTGACGGAACTCCGAGCTATTCACCCCTCCACTTT
J: TRBJ2-7; D: TRBD1; V: TRBV27; size: .; CDR3: CASARQGAFSYEQYF; DNA: TGTGCCAGCGCTAGACAGGGGGCGTTCTCCTACGAGCAGTACTTC
J: TRBJ2-1; D: .; V: TRBV7-6; size: .; CDR3: CASSLPRRGLYNEQFF; DNA: TGTGCCAGCAGCTTACCCCGGAGAGGGCTTTACAATGAGCAGTTCTTC
J: TRBJ2-3; D: .; V: TRBV5-1; size: .; CDR3: CASSLALSYTDTQYF; DNA: TGCGCCAGCAGCTTGGCTCTTTCCTACACAGATACGCAGTATTTT
J: TRBJ2-3; D: TRBD2; V: TRBV30; size: .; CDR3: CAWSDGLAGEADTQYF; DNA: TGTGCCTGGAGTGACGGACTAGCGGGAGAGGCAGATACGCAGTATTTT
J: TRBJ1-3; D: TRBD1; V: TRBV29-1; size: .; CDR3: CSVRGQPSGNTIYF; DNA: TGCAGCGTGCGGGGACAGCCATCTGGAAACACCATATATTTT
J: TRBJ1-5; D: .; V: TRBV28; size: .; CDR3: CASSIGGVPSVGQPQHF; DNA: TGTGCCAGCAGTATTGGGGGGGTACCTAGCGTGGGTCAGCCCCAGCATTTT
J: TRBJ2-1; D: .; V: TRBV11-2; size: .; CDR3: CASSPGTGTRKFF; DNA: TGTGCCAGCAGCCCCGGGACGGGCACCCGGAAGTTCTTC
J: TRBJ2-7; D: TRBD1; V: TRBV27; size: .; CDR3: CASSLSQGVEQYF; DNA: TGTGCCAGCAGTTTAAGCCAGGGGGTTGAGCAGTACTTC
J: TRBJ1-1; D: .; V: TRBV29-1; size: .; CDR3: CSALPQAGGAEAFF; DNA: TGCAGCGCCCTACCGCAGGCGGGGGGGGCTGAAGCTTTCTTT
J: TRBJ1-2; D: .; V: TRBV6-1; size: .; CDR3: CASSDRWANYGYTF; DNA: TGTGCCAGCAGTGATCGGTGGGCTAACTATGGCTACACCTTC
J: TRBJ2-5; D: TRBD1; V: TRBV30; size: once; CDR3: CAWKRGQGETQYF; DNA: TGTGCCTGGAAGCGGGGACAGGGTGAGACCCAGTACTTC
J: TRBJ2-1; D: TRBD2; V: TRBV7-2; size: .; CDR3: CASRGTSGYNEQFF; DNA: TGTGCCAGCAGAGGGACTAGCGGGTACAATGAGCAGTTCTTC
J: TRBJ1-5; D: .; V: TRBV7-3; size: few; CDR3: CASRGPWGSNQPQHF; DNA: TGTGCCAGCAGGGGTCCCTGGGGTAGCAATCAGCCCCAGCATTTT
J: TRBJ1-1; D: .; V: TRBV14; size: few; CDR3: CASSQTVSTEAFF; DNA: TGTGCCAGCAGCCAGACGGTGAGCACTGAAGCTTTCTTT
J: TRBJ2-7; D: TRBD1; V: TRBV5-4; size: .; CDR3: CASSLGQGRQYF; DNA: TGTGCCAGCAGCTTAGGACAGGGACGGCAGTACTTC
J: TRBJ1-5; D: .; V: TRBV7-6; size: .; CDR3: CASSPGSFNQPQHF; DNA: TGTGCCAGCAGCCCAGGGTCGTTCAATCAGCCCCAGCATTTT
J: TRBJ1-1; D: .; V: TRBV6-1; size: .; CDR3: CASIQYPRGTEAFF; DNA: TGTGCCAGCATACAATATCCCCGGGGTACTGAAGCTTTCTTT
J: TRBJ2-1; D: TRBD2; V: TRBV2; size: .; CDR3: CANRKTSGISYYYNEQFF; DNA: TGTGCCAACCGAAAGACTAGCGGGATATCCTACTACTACAATGAGCAGTTCTTC
J: TRBJ1-2; D: .; V: TRBV5-4; size: .; CDR3: CASSSLSHRRNNYGYTF; DNA: TGTGCCAGCAGCTCTCTCTCACACAGGAGAAATAACTATGGCTACACCTTC
J: TRBJ1-1; D: TRBD1; V: TRBV7-3; size: few; CDR3: CASSLTGQVLNTEAFF; DNA: TGTGCCAGCAGCTTAACGGGACAGGTACTGAACACTGAAGCTTTCTTT
J: TRBJ2-3; D: .; V: TRBV4-3; size: .; CDR3: CASSQELGGYGTDTQYF; DNA: TGCGCCAGCAGCCAAGAGCTTGGGGGATACGGGACAGATACGCAGTATTTT
J: TRBJ1-4; D: TRBD1; V: TRBV2; size: .; CDR3: CASRDRASANEKLFF; DNA: TGTGCCAGCAGGGACAGGGCCTCAGCTAATGAAAAACTGTTTTTT
J: TRBJ1-5; D: .; V: TRBV27; size: .; CDR3: CASSLKAAGYQPQHF; DNA: TGTGCCAGCAGTTTAAAGGCTGCAGGGTATCAGCCCCAGCATTTT
J: TRBJ2-7; D: .; V: TRBV15; size: .; CDR3: CATAVGPLGYEQYF; DNA: TGTGCCACCGCTGTAGGTCCCCTCGGCTACGAGCAGTACTTC
J: TRBJ2-5; D: TRBD2; V: TRBV5-4; size: .; CDR3: CASSTGLVRTQYF; DNA: TGTGCCAGCAGCACCGGACTAGTCCGGACCCAGTACTTC
J: TRBJ2-7; D: .; V: TRBV18; size: .; CDR3: CASSPRTASYEQYF; DNA: TGTGCCAGCTCTCCCCGGACAGCCTCCTACGAGCAGTACTTC
J: TRBJ2-5; D: TRBD2; V: TRBV4-1; size: .; CDR3: CASSQESTGGPWETQYF; DNA: TGCGCCAGCAGCCAAGAGTCGACGGGAGGGCCCTGGGAGACCCAGTACTTC
J: TRBJ2-3; D: .; V: TRBV30; size: .; CDR3: CAWSAPRRTTDTQYF; DNA: TGTGCCTGGAGTGCCCCCCGTCGTACCACAGATACGCAGTATTTT
J: TRBJ2-1; D: .; V: TRBV4-1; size: once; CDR3: CASSRVGPAEQFF; DNA: TGCGCCAGCAGCCGCGTAGGGCCAGCAGAGCAGTTCTTC
J: TRBJ2-7; D: .; V: TRBV30; size: .; CDR3: CAWNPGAAYEQYF; DNA: TGTGCCTGGAACCCCGGGGCAGCCTACGAGCAGTACTTC
J: TRBJ1-1; D: .; V: TRBV2; size: .; CDR3: CASSRAGSTEAFF; DNA: TGTGCCAGCAGCAGGGCAGGTAGCACTGAAGCTTTCTTT
J: TRBJ2-3; D: TRBD2; V: TRBV5-1; size: .; CDR3: CASSPSGGGYTQYF; DNA: TGCGCCAGCAGCCCTAGCGGGGGAGGTTATACGCAGTATTTT
J: TRBJ2-1; D: TRBD2; V: TRBV9; size: .; CDR3: CASSVGGSRNNEQFF; DNA: TGTGCCAGCAGCGTAGGCGGGAGTCGGAACAATGAGCAGTTCTTC
J: TRBJ2-5; D: TRBD1; V: TRBV9; size: .; CDR3: CASSARQGAPQETQYF; DNA: TGTGCCAGCAGCGCGAGACAGGGGGCGCCTCAAGAGACCCAGTACTTC
J: TRBJ1-2; D: .; V: TRBV15; size: .; CDR3: CATSRGLSQESGYTF; DNA: TGTGCCACCAGCAGAGGTCTTAGTCAGGAGAGTGGCTACACCTTC
J: TRBJ2-3; D: TRBD1; V: TRBV11-3; size: .; CDR3: CASSQTGGWTDTQYF; DNA: TGTGCCAGCAGCCAGACAGGGGGCTGGACAGATACGCAGTATTTT
J: TRBJ2-1; D: .; V: TRBV5-6; size: .; CDR3: CASSFQGNEQFF; DNA: TGTGCCAGCAGCTTCCAGGGAAATGAGCAGTTCTTC